Sequencing of this T cell receptor beta chain was carried out in a study of CD8 T cells in ankylosing spondylitis. Making use of molecular barcodes, quantitative 5'-RACE generated TCR beta libraries. TCRdb re-analysed the 5' RACE reads in MiXCR, keeping a single row per CDR3 protein. Among 150,000 or so distinct CDR3 sequences listed, 11% were seen once. Trimming removed 6 bases from V and 10 bases from J, with 13 bases in between. The V gene's germline CDR1 is SGHVS and CDR2 FQNEAQ. The CDR3 has 13 amino acids. General observations from the study: Disease-associated clonotypes exhibited CD8+ identity and were relatively infrequent in peripheral blood. Disease-associated clones were reportedly significantly overrepresented in matched ankylosing spondylitis synovial fluid.

This clonotype was counted many times. Its specificity is unknown. The receptor was derived from a male donor with ankylosing spondylitis or in good health (not recorded which). What was sequenced was blood, either unsorted or a sorted T cell fraction (not recorded which). V and J are TRBV7-8 and TRBJ1-6; D is undetermined. CDR3 nucleotide sequence: TGTGCCAGCAGGTTGGGAGCCAGCTCACCCCTCCACTTT. Protein: CASRLGASSPLHF. Filled out from reference TRBV7-8 and TRBJ1-6, the complete variable domain reads GAGVSQSPRYKVAKRGQDVALRCDPISGHVSLFWYQQALGQGPEFLTYFQNEAQLDKSGLPSDRFFAERPEGSVSTLKIQRTQQEDSAVYLCASRLGASSPLHFGNGTRLTVT.